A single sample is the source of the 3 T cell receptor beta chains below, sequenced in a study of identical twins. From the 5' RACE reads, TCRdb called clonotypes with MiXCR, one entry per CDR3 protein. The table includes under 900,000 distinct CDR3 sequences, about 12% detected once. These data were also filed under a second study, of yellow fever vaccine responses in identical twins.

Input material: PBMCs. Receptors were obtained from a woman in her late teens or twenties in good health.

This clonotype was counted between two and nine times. The DNA of the CDR3 is TGTGCCAGCAGCCAAGGGGAAATGGCCCAAGAGACCCAGTACTTC. Translation gives CASSQGEMAQETQYF. The rearrangement uses TRBV4-2 and TRBJ2-5; the D is unclear. V lost 1 base and J 1 base, leaving 10 bases between the germline ends. The CDR3 contains 15 residues. The germline CDR1 and CDR2 sequences are LGHNA and YNFKEQ.

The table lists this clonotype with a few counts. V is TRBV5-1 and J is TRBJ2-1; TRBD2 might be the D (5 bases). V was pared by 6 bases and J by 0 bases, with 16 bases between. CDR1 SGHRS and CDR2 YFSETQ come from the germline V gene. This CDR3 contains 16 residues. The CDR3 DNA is TGCGCCAGCACCTCCCGGTCCGGAGGCTCCTACAATGAGCAGTTCTTC. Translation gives CASTSRSGGSYNEQFF. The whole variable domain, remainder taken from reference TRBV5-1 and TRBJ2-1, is KAGVTQTPRYLIKTRGQQVTLSCSPISGHRSVSWYQQTPGQGLQFLFEYFSETQRNKGNFPGRFSGRQFSNSRSEMNVSTLELGDSALYLCASTSRSGGSYNEQFFGPGTRLTVL.

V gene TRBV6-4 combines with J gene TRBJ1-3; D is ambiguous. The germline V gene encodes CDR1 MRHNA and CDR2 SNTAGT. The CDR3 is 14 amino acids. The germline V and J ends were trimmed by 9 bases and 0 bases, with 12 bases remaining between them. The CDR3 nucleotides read TGTGCCAGGAACGCAGGAAGCTCTGGAAACACCATATATTTT. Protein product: CARNAGSSGNTIYF.